This record covers a single T cell receptor (beta chain). As yet, its antigen is unknown. The entry originates in a study of cytomegalovirus exposure and HLA in healthy donors. 60 Vbeta and 13 Jbeta primers were used in PCR. Profiled with immunoSEQ multiplex PCR; TCRdb holds only in-frame clones, not every one. Of 100,000 to 150,000 clones listed, roughly 70% are singletons. From germline, CDR1 is LNHDA and CDR2 SQIVND (reference sequence). The CDR3 is 13 amino acids. The trim removed 5 bases at V and 6 bases at J, leaving 2 bases unmatched. The study's findings and limits: In a later analysis, TCR beta V- and J-gene trimming was associated with a missense DCLRE1C variant. The classifier reportedly diagnosed cytomegalovirus status with high specificity and sensitivity.

This TCR was recovered from a man aged 30 to 45 in good health and CMV-seronegative. The sample comprised PBMCs. The rearrangement uses TRBV19 and TRBJ2-3, with 10 bases fitting TRBD1. In DNA form, the CDR3 reads TGTGCCAGTAGTGGACAGGGGGGGGATACGCAGTATTTT. Its protein is CASSGQGGDTQYF. Filled out from reference TRBV19 and TRBJ2-3, the complete variable domain reads DGGITQSPKYLFRKEGQNVTLSCEQNLNHDAMYWYRQDPGQGLRLIYYSQIVNDFQKGDIAEGYSVSREKKESFPLTVTSAQKNPTAFYLCASSGQGGDTQYFGPGTRLTVL.